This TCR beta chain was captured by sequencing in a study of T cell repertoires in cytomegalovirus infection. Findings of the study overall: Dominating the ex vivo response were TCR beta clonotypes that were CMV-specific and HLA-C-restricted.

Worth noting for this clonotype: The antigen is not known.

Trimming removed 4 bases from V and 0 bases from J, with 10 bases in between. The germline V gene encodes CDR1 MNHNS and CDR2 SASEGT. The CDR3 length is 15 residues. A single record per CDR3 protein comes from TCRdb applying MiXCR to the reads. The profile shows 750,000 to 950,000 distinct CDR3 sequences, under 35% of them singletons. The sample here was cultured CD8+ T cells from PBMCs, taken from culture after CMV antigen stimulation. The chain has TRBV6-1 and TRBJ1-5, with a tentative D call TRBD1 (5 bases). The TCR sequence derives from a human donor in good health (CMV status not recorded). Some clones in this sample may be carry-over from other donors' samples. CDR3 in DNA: TGTGCCAGCAGTGGCCAGGGTTCTAGCAATCAGCCCCAGCATTTT. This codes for CASSGQGSSNQPQHF.